The next 25 T cell receptor beta chains were all read from a single sample in a study of blood T cell repertoires in COVID-19. Some clones are missing from TCRdb's copy, which holds only in-frame ones; the method was immunoSEQ multiplex PCR. The data show approximately 300,000 clones, about nine tenths seen once. Sequencing was performed on peripheral blood. These receptors all come from a woman aged 25 to 39 with COVID-19, enrolled during active disease.

The CDR3 sequence is CASTPGQGATYNEQFF. The CDR3 nucleotides read TGCGCCAGCACCCCCGGACAGGGGGCGACCTACAATGAGCAGTTCTTC. The V call is TRBV10-1, the J call TRBJ2-1; the match to TRBD1 covers 11 bases. CDR3 length: 16 residues. Germline-derived CDR1 and CDR2 are WNHNN and SYGVQD (reference sequence). V shed 7 bases and J 2 bases; nucleotides not matched to a gene: 7.

The rearrangement uses TRBV5-4 and TRBJ2-7; TRBD2 agrees at 8 bases. The germline CDR1 and CDR2 sequences are SGHNT and YYREEE (reference sequence). The V segment lost 4 bases and the J segment 8 bases; nucleotides outside the gene matches: 14. The CDR3 sequence is 15 residues long. This CDR3 is CASSPNLSGSDKQYF. The CDR3 bases are TGTGCCAGCAGCCCCAACTTAAGCGGGAGCGACAAGCAGTACTTC.

This chain uses TRBV5-1 with TRBJ1-1; 8 bases agree with TRBD1. Per germline, CDR1 SGHRS and CDR2 YFSETQ. V shed 1 base, J shed 4 bases, and the junction held 3 bases outside the gene matches. The CDR3 consists of 14 residues. For the CDR3, the DNA is TGCGCCAGCAGCTTGACAGGGGGGGTCACTGAAGCTTTCTTT. It codes for CASSLTGGVTEAFF.

This clone was recorded a few times. The rearrangement uses TRBV9 and TRBJ2-3, with D unresolved. The germline CDR1 and CDR2 sequences are SGDLS and YYNGEE. V lost 0 bases and J lost 4, with 6 bases in between. The CDR3 is 13 amino acids. The CDR3 sequence is CASSVDGPDTQYF. CDR3 in DNA: TGTGCCAGCAGCGTAGATGGCCCAGATACGCAGTATTTT.

V gene TRBV19 combines with J gene TRBJ1-5; a possible D gene is TRBD1 (5 bases). Trimming shortened V by 7 bases and J by 1 base, and 17 bases separated the two germline ends. The CDR3 runs to 16 residues. Per the germline V gene, CDR1 is LNHDA and CDR2 is SQIVND (reference sequence). The CDR3 protein is CASTSGFGGSNQPQHF. CDR3 coding DNA: TGTGCCAGTACCTCAGGGTTTGGGGGGAGCAATCAGCCCCAGCATTTT.

The genes are TRBV24-1 and TRBJ2-3; 9 nucleotides match TRBD2. CDR1 is KGHDR, CDR2 SFDVKD, per germline. Trimming at V came to 3 bases and at J to 3 bases, leaving 9 bases not matched to a gene. This CDR3 has 17 amino acids. DNA of the CDR3: TGTGCCACCAGTGATCCGGCAGCGGGAGGAGGGACAGATACGCAGTATTTT. Its translation: CATSDPAAGGGTDTQYF.

The V gene is TRBV7-3, the J gene TRBJ2-2; perhaps TRBD1 as D (6 bases). From germline, CDR1 is SGHTA and CDR2 FQGTGA. V lost 4 bases and J lost 3, with 9 bases in between. The CDR3 runs to 14 residues. CDR3 nucleotides: TGTGCCAGCAGCTCCCAGGGGTACACCGGGGAGCTGTTTTTT. Residues: CASSSQGYTGELFF.

This clone was counted once. The V gene is TRBV6-1, the J gene TRBJ2-1, with 9 bases matching TRBD2. Germline CDR1 and CDR2: MNHNS and SASEGT. V lost 1 base, J lost 5 bases, and 3 bases stayed unmatched. The CDR3 has 15 residues. The CDR3: CASSEGAGGHNEQFF. The CDR3 region has the DNA TGTGCCAGCAGTGAAGGGGCGGGAGGGCACAATGAGCAGTTCTTC.

This rearrangement joins TRBV7-6 to TRBJ1-2, with TRBD1 matching 9 bases. The CDR3 length is 15 residues. Trimming at V came to 4 bases and at J to 7 bases, leaving 10 bases not matched to a gene. Per germline, CDR1 SGHVS and CDR2 FNYEAQ. The CDR3 region is CASSSNSGTGFGYTF. DNA for the CDR3: TGTGCCAGCAGCTCGAATAGCGGGACAGGGTTTGGCTACACCTTC.

The chain joins TRBV30 to TRBJ2-3; D is perhaps TRBD1 (6 bases). CDR3 length equals 16 residues. The V end was cut by 0 bases, the J end by 3 bases, with 16 bases between. The germline gives CDR1 GTSNPN, CDR2 SVGIG (reference sequence). CDR3 sequence (DNA): TGTGCCTGGAGTGTAGGGCTTTTTCAGGGGACAGATACGCAGTATTTT. Translated: CAWSVGLFQGTDTQYF.

CDR3 DNA sequence: TGTGCCAGCAGCGCCAAGTGGGGGACTAGTTCCTACAATGAGCAGTTCTTC. Amino acids: CASSAKWGTSSYNEQFF. The chain has TRBV13 and TRBJ2-1; TRBD2 agrees at 8 bases. The V gene end was trimmed by 5 bases and the J gene end by 1 base; junction bases not matched to a gene: 10. The CDR3 loop spans 17 amino acids. In germline, CDR1 is PRHDT, CDR2 FYEKMQ (reference sequence).

The rearrangement links TRBV5-1 to TRBJ2-7, with D tentatively TRBD2 (6 bases). This CDR3 region has 15 residues. CDR1 is SGHRS and CDR2 is YFSETQ in the germline V gene. The germline V and J ends were trimmed by 5 bases and 5 bases, with 20 bases remaining between them. CDR3 sequence: CASRLLAAAPDEQYF. The CDR3 DNA is TGCGCCAGCAGATTGTTAGCGGCAGCCCCGGACGAGCAGTACTTC.

The chain carries TRBV7-2 and TRBJ2-1; 10 bases agree with TRBD2. The J segment lost 7 bases and the V segment lost 2 bases, leaving 11 bases of the junction unmatched. The germline gives CDR1 SGHTA, CDR2 FQGNSA. The CDR3 is made up of 17 amino acids. Written as DNA, the CDR3 is TGTGCCAGCAGCTTATTTTGGGCTAGCGGGAGCGGAAATGAGCAGTTCTTC. Translated, it gives CASSLFWASGSGNEQFF.

The chain has TRBV19 and TRBJ2-1; D is perhaps TRBD1 (6 bases). The CDR3 has 13 amino acids. The germline V gene encodes CDR1 LNHDA and CDR2 SQIVND (reference sequence). Trimming left V 9 bases short and J 5 bases short, with 14 bases between. This CDR3 reads CASASGAHNEQFF. CDR3 DNA sequence: TGTGCCAGCGCTTCAGGGGCCCACAATGAGCAGTTCTTC.

The V call is TRBV5-4, the J call TRBJ1-3; D is perhaps TRBD1 (5 bases). V lost 6 bases, J lost 2 bases, and 12 bases lay in between. The length of the CDR3 is 14 residues. Germline CDR1 is SGHNT and CDR2 is YYREEE (reference sequence). CDR3 in amino acids: CASTSQGPGNTIYF. CDR3 nucleotides: TGTGCCAGCACCTCGCAGGGCCCTGGAAACACCATATATTTT.

This chain joins TRBV6-5 and TRBJ2-3; no reliable D call. Trimming cost V 5 bases and J 2 bases, with 8 bases left between them. The CDR3 is made up of 13 amino acids. Germline V gene data show CDR1 as MNHEY and CDR2 as SVGAGI. The CDR3 DNA sequence: TGTGCCAGCAGTCGTTACACCACAGATACGCAGTATTTT. It specifies CASSRYTTDTQYF.

This sequence joins TRBV23-1 and TRBJ2-2, with D possibly TRBD2 on 5 matching bases. TRBV23-1 is placed among ORFs of uncertain function. Trimming took off 5 bases at V and 3 bases at J, with 16 bases between the two ends. The CDR3 has 16 amino acids. The CDR3 coding sequence is TGCGCCAGCAGTTTCCGGACTCCTTCTTACACCGGGGAGCTGTTTTTT. Translated, it gives CASSFRTPSYTGELFF.

The gene calls are TRBV6-1 and TRBJ1-2; D ambiguous. Trimming took off 3 bases at V and 4 bases at J, with 18 bases between the two ends. There are 16 residues in the CDR3. The germline gives CDR1 MNHNS, CDR2 SASEGT. The CDR3 DNA follows: TGTGCCAGCAGTGATGGTCCCGCTCGGGGTTTCTATGGCTACACCTTC. This encodes CASSDGPARGFYGYTF.

The CDR3 loop reads CASSYRDSLTYEQYF. The CDR3 DNA follows: TGCGCCAGCAGCTATCGGGACAGCCTAACCTACGAGCAGTACTTC. V gene TRBV4-3 combines with J gene TRBJ2-7; 7 bases are shared with TRBD1. The CDR3 totals 15 residues. V lost 5 bases, J lost 2 bases, and 9 bases stayed unmatched. The V gene's germline CDR1 is LGHNA and CDR2 YSLEER.

This chain connects TRBV9 to TRBJ2-3; 7 bases match TRBD2. V shed 4 bases and J 5 bases; nucleotides not matched to a gene: 10. CDR3 length equals 15 residues. The germline CDR1 and CDR2 sequences are SGDLS and YYNGEE. DNA of the CDR3: TGTGCCAGCAGCCCCTCCCCTGGCGGGAGAGATACGCAGTATTTT. Amino acid sequence: CASSPSPGGRDTQYF.

The rearrangement uses TRBV6-2 or TRBV6-3 and TRBJ2-1, with D perhaps matching TRBD2 (5 bases). Per germline, CDR1 MNHEY and CDR2 SVGEGT. This CDR3 is built from 12 residues. Trimming shortened V by 5 bases and J by 8 bases, and 10 bases separated the two germline ends. This CDR3 reads CASSRVGDEQFF. CDR3 coding DNA: TGTGCCAGCAGTAGGGTCGGGGATGAGCAGTTCTTC.

The gene calls are TRBV5-6 and TRBJ2-3, with 8 nucleotides matching TRBD2. The CDR3 loop spans 16 amino acids. Trimming cost V 0 bases and J 4 bases; bases outside gene matches: 7. Germline V lookup: CDR1 SGHDT, CDR2 YYEEEE. The CDR3 DNA follows: TGTGCCAGCAGCTTGGCGGGACTAGTATTAGCAGATACGCAGTATTTT. Its translation: CASSLAGLVLADTQYF.

This chain connects TRBV29-1 to TRBJ2-7, with 8 nucleotides matching TRBD1. V shed 4 bases and J 7 bases; nucleotides not matched to a gene: 9. The CDR3 is 13 amino acids. Germline V CDR1 and CDR2: SQVTM, ANQGSEA. Written as DNA, the CDR3 is TGCAGCGTTGGGGGACAGGCCCCCGGTGAGCAGTACTTC. Amino acid sequence: CSVGGQAPGEQYF.

This chain uses TRBV12-5 with TRBJ2-2, with D possibly being TRBD2 (6 bases). The CDR3 sequence is 17 residues long. The V end was cut by 1 base, the J end by 5 bases, with 17 bases between. CDR1 LGHNT and CDR2 FRNRAP come from the germline V gene. Written as DNA, the CDR3 is TGTGCTAGTGGTTTGGGGCAGGGAGGCATTTCGACCGGGGAGCTGTTTTTT. Encoded protein: CASGLGQGGISTGELFF.

The chain is built from TRBV5-1 and TRBJ1-2; perhaps TRBD1 as D (6 bases). Trimming stripped 7 bases from V and 7 bases from J, with 14 bases between. This CDR3 has 12 residues. CDR1 is SGHRS and CDR2 is YFSETQ in the germline V gene. CDR3 sequence reads: CASRGGAGGYTF. Written as DNA, the CDR3 is TGCGCCAGCCGTGGGGGGGCCGGTGGCTACACCTTC.